Listed below are T cell receptor beta chains from one sample, sequenced in a study of T cells in localized non-small cell lung cancer. TCRdb's copy holds only in-frame clones and misses some; the assay was immunoSEQ multiplex PCR. Counted here are about 2,100 clones, roughly a quarter occurring once; the ten biggest clones make up 15%. The sequenced sample was normal lung tissue next to the tumor, obtained before any cancer treatment. These receptors were taken from a woman aged 35-75 years with stage I lung adenocarcinoma. Each CDR3 is given with its conserved first and last residue. A D gene is named only where the DNA matches it firmly. For some rows the clone size is stated as once, few or many, or as a class when expanded; others skip it.

d_call	j_call	v_call	clone_size	cdr3_aa	cdr3_nt
-	TRBJ1-1	TRBV19	-	CASSIGEFAEAFF	TGTGCCAGTAGTATAGGGGAATTTGCTGAAGCTTTCTTT
-	TRBJ2-7	TRBV9	few	CASNRDTYEQYF	TGTGCCAGCAATCGGGACACCTACGAGCAGTACTTC
-	TRBJ2-3	TRBV11-3	few	CASSFSGVSTDTQYF	TGTGCCAGCAGCTTTAGCGGAGTCAGCACAGATACGCAGTATTTT
TRBD1	TRBJ1-2	TRBV19	-	CASTLTGSNYGYTF	TGTGCCAGTACCTTGACAGGGAGTAACTATGGCTACACCTTC
TRBD2	TRBJ2-5	TRBV11-3	-	CASSLVAGGRETQYF	TGTGCCAGCAGCTTAGTAGCGGGGGGCAGGGAGACCCAGTACTTC
-	TRBJ2-5	TRBV5-1	few	CASSFIAYSRETQYF	TGCGCCAGCAGCTTTATTGCCTATAGTAGGGAGACCCAGTACTTC
-	TRBJ2-2	TRBV19	-	CATSAGANTGELFF	TGTGCCACTTCGGCAGGCGCGAACACCGGGGAGCTGTTTTTT
TRBD2	TRBJ2-1	TRBV6-8	few	CASSYSKGFSGKGEQFF	TGTGCCAGCAGTTACTCGAAAGGGTTTAGCGGGAAAGGTGAGCAGTTCTTC
-	TRBJ1-1	TRBV5-1	few	CASSSSGGNTEAFF	TGCGCCAGCAGCTCATCCGGGGGGAACACTGAAGCTTTCTTT
-	TRBJ1-1	TRBV19	-	CASSIVGVSEAFF	TGTGCCAGTAGTATAGTAGGGGTTTCTGAAGCTTTCTTT
-	TRBJ2-6	TRBV6-8	few	CASSYSVNSGANVLTF	TGTGCCAGCAGTTACTCGGTTAACTCTGGGGCCAACGTCCTGACTTTC
TRBD2	TRBJ2-7	TRBV30	-	CAWGRDGEGEQYF	TGTGCCTGGGGTCGCGACGGGGAGGGCGAGCAGTACTTC
-	TRBJ2-3	TRBV11-3	-	CASSLETTPQDTQYF	TGTGCCAGCAGCTTGGAGACAACACCACAAGATACGCAGTATTTT
-	TRBJ2-2	TRBV9	-	CASSRDGTGELFF	TGTGCCAGCAGCCGCGACGGAACCGGGGAGCTGTTTTTT
-	TRBJ1-4	TRBV30	-	CAWRGYSNEKLFF	TGTGCCTGGAGGGGATACAGTAATGAAAAACTGTTTTTT
-	TRBJ2-5	TRBV18	-	CASSPDRRSSLQETQYF	TGTGCCAGCTCACCCGACCGGCGGTCTTCCCTCCAAGAGACCCAGTACTTC
-	TRBJ2-3	TRBV1	few	CTSPEPGGTDTQYF	TGCACCAGCCCTGAACCAGGGGGCACAGATACGCAGTATTTT
-	TRBJ2-3	TRBV14	few	CASSQSRNTDTQYF	TGTGCCAGCAGCCAATCTCGGAATACAGATACGCAGTATTTT
-	TRBJ2-5	TRBV19	once	CASSITPAGTQYF	TGTGCCAGTAGTATAACCCCAGCGGGGACCCAGTACTTC
TRBD1	TRBJ1-6	TRBV5-1	-	CASRRTGENSPLHF	TGCGCCAGCAGACGGACAGGGGAGAATTCACCCCTCCACTTT
-	TRBJ2-5	TRBV11-3	few	CASSFQGGGETQYF	TGTGCCAGCAGCTTTCAGGGAGGCGGGGAGACCCAGTACTTC
TRBD1	TRBJ1-1	TRBV11-3	-	CASSPRGRGTEAFF	TGTGCCAGCAGCCCCAGGGGGCGCGGCACTGAAGCTTTCTTT